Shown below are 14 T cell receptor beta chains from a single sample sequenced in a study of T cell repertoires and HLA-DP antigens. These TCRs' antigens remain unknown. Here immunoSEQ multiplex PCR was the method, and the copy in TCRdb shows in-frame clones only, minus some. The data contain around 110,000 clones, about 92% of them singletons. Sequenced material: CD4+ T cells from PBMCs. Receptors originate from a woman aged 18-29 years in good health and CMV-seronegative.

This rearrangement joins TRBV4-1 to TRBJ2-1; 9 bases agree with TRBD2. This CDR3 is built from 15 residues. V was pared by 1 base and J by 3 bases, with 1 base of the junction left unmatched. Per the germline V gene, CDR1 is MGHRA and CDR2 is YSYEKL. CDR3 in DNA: TGCGCCAGCAGCCAAGTACTAGCGGGCTACAATGAGCAGTTCTTC. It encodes CASSQVLAGYNEQFF.

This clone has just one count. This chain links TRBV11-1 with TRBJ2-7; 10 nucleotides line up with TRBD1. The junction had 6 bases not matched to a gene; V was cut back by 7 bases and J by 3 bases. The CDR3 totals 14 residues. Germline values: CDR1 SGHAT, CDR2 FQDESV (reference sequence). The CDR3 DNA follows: TGTGCCAGCACCGTGGACAGGGGGGACTACGAGCAGTACTTC. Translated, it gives CASTVDRGDYEQYF.

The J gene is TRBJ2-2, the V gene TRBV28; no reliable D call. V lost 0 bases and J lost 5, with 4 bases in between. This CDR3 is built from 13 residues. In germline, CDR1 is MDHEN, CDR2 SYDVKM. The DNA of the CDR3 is TGTGCCAGCAGTTTATGGGGGACCGGGGAGCTGTTTTTT. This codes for CASSLWGTGELFF.

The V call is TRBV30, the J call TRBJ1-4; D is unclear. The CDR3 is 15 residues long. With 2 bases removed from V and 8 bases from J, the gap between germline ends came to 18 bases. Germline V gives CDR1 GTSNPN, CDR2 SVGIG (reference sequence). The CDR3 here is CAWSLLRRRGEKLFF. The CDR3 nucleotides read TGTGCCTGGAGTTTACTTAGACGACGAGGAGAAAAACTGTTTTTT.

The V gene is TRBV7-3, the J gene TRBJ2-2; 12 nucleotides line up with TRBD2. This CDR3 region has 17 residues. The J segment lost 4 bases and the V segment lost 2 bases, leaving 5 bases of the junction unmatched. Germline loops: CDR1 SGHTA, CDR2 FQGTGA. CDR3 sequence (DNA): TGTGCCAGCAGCTTACGAGGACTAGCGGGGACCACCGGGGAGCTGTTTTTT. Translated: CASSLRGLAGTTGELFF.

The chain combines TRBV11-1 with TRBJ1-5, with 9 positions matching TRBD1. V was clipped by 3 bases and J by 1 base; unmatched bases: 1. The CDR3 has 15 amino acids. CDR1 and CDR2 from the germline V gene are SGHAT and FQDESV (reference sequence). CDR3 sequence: CASSLTGGSNQPQHF. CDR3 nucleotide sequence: TGTGCCAGCAGCTTGACAGGGGGGAGCAATCAGCCCCAGCATTTT.

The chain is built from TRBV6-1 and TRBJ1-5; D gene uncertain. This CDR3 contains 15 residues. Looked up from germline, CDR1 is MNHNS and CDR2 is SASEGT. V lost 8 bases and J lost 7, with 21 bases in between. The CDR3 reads CASLGWLAAGQPQHF. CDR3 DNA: TGTGCCAGCTTGGGATGGTTGGCAGCAGGCCAGCCCCAGCATTTT.

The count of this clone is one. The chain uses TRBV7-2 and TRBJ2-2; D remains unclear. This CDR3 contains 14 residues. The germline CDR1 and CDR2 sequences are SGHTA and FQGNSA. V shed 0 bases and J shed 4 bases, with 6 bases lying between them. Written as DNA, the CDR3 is TGTGCCAGCAGCTTAGCGGGTTCCACCGGGGAGCTGTTTTTT. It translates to CASSLAGSTGELFF.

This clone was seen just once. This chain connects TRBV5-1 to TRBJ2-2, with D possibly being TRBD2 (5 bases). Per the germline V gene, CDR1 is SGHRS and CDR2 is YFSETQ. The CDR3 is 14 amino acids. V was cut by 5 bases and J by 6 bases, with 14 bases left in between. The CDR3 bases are TGCGCCAGCAGTTTCACTAGTAAAGCCGGGGAGCTGTTTTTT. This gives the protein CASSFTSKAGELFF.

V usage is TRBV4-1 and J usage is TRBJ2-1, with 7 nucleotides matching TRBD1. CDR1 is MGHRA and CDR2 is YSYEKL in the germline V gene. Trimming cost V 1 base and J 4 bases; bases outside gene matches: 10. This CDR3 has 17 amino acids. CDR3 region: CASSQVQTGIFYNEQFF. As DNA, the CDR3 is TGCGCCAGCAGCCAAGTACAGACAGGGATCTTTTACAATGAGCAGTTCTTC.

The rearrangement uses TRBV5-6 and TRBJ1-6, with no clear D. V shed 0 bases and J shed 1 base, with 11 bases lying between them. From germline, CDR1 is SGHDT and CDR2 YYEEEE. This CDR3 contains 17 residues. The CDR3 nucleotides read TGTGCCAGCAGCTTGGGGGTCAGGCAGTCCTATAATTCACCCCTCCACTTT. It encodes CASSLGVRQSYNSPLHF.

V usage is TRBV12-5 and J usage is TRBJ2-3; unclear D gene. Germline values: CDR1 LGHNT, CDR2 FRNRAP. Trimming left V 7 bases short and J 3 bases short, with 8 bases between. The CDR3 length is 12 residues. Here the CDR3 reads CASASETDTQYF. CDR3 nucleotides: TGTGCTAGTGCCTCAGAGACAGATACGCAGTATTTT.

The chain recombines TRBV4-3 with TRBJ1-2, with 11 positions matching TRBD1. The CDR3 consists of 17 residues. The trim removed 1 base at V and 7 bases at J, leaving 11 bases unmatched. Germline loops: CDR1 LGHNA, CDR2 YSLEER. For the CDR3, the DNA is TGCGCCAGCAGCCAAGCCCCAGGACAGGGGGCGTCGCGTGGCTACACCTTC. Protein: CASSQAPGQGASRGYTF.

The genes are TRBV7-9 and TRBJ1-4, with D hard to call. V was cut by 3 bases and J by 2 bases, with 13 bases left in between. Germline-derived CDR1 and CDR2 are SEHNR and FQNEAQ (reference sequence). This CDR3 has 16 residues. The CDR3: CASSFRTLGTNEKLFF. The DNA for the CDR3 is TGTGCCAGCAGCTTCAGGACGCTGGGTACTAATGAAAAACTGTTTTTT.